These T cell receptor beta chains were read from a single sample in a study of post-analysis software for immune sequencing data. TCRdb re-derived calls from the PCR reads in MiXCR, one entry per CDR3 protein. The data show about 200,000 distinct CDR3 sequences, 29% seen once. Specimen: blood. These receptors were obtained from a girl aged 2 to 17 with multiple sclerosis. CDR3s include the opening cysteine and the closing phenylalanine or tryptophan. A D gene is named only where the DNA matches it firmly. Rows may omit the clone size; those that give it use once, few, many or a size class.

D	V	size	J	DNA	CDR3
TRBD2	TRBV20-1	.	TRBJ2-1	TGCAGTGCTAGTGGCCTAGCGGACAATGAGCAGTTCTTC	CSASGLADNEQFF
.	TRBV25-1	many	TRBJ2-5	TGTGCCAGCGCGCTGGGGGGCCAAGAGACCCAGTACTTC	CASALGGQETQYF
.	TRBV5-1	.	TRBJ1-1	TGCGCCAGCACCGAACTGGGGGGGGGGGCTGAAGCTTTCTTT	CASTELGGGAEAFF
TRBD2	TRBV4-1	many	TRBJ2-1	TGCGCCAGCAGCTCACGGACTAGCGGGGCCCTATCGGAGCAGTTCTTC	CASSSRTSGALSEQFF
.	TRBV24-1	.	TRBJ1-2	TGTGCCACCAGTGATTCCGGGACCGACCTCTATGGCTACACCTTC	CATSDSGTDLYGYTF
.	TRBV7-8	.	TRBJ1-1	TGTGCCAGCAGCTTAAAACTCGGGGAAACTGAAGCTTTCTTT	CASSLKLGETEAFF
.	TRBV29-1	.	TRBJ1-4	TGCAGCGCGACCGAAGCAACTAATGAAAAACTGTTTTTT	CSATEATNEKLFF
TRBD2	TRBV5-6	.	TRBJ2-5	TGTGCCAGCAGCTATCTGACTAGCGGGGGAATGACCCAGTACTTC	CASSYLTSGGMTQYF
TRBD2	TRBV7-9	.	TRBJ2-2	TGTGCCAGCAGCTCTCTAGCGGGGGCCCTCAACACCGGGGAGCGGTTTTTT	CASSSLAGALNTGERFF
.	TRBV7-9	few	TRBJ1-2	TGTGCCAGCAGCTTAGCAGGGGGGATTAACTATGGCTACACCTTC	CASSLAGGINYGYTF
TRBD1	TRBV7-2	.	TRBJ1-5	TGTGCCAGCAGCTTTTCAGGGGGACATCAGCCCCAGCATTTT	CASSFSGGHQPQHF
.	TRBV20-1	few	TRBJ1-2	TGCAGTGCCCCTGACCGGGCCGGGTATGGCTACACCTTC	CSAPDRAGYGYTF
TRBD2	TRBV20-1	.	TRBJ2-3	TGCAGTGCTAGCCTCCGACTAGCGGGAGAGACAGGTACGCAGTATTTT	CSASLRLAGETGTQYF
TRBD1	TRBV4-1	few	TRBJ2-7	TGCGCCAGCAGCTTTCAGACAGGGCTATCCTACGAGCAGTACTTC	CASSFQTGLSYEQYF
.	TRBV28	.	TRBJ1-5	TGTGCCAGCAGTCCTCCTGGGGGGACATATTTCAATCAGCCCCAGCATTTT	CASSPPGGTYFNQPQHF
.	TRBV7-2	.	TRBJ2-5	TGTGCCAGCAGCCACTTTGGGGGCCTGGAGACCCAGTACTTC	CASSHFGGLETQYF
.	TRBV2	.	TRBJ2-3	TGTGCCAGCACCGCGTATCCAGATACGCAGTATTTT	CASTAYPDTQYF
TRBD2	TRBV6-1	once	TRBJ2-7	TGTGCCAGCAGTGTTTCGGGAGGACCTTACGAGCAGTACTTC	CASSVSGGPYEQYF
TRBD1	TRBV20-1	.	TRBJ2-4	TGCAGTGCTAGAGATCCCCAGGGGGCTACACTAGCCAAAACCATTCAGTACTTC	CSARDPQGATLAKTIQYF
TRBD2	TRBV20-1	many	TRBJ2-7	TGCAGTGCTAGCCGGGGGGACTACGAGCAGTACTTC	CSASRGDYEQYF
TRBD1	TRBV3-1	few	TRBJ1-1	TGTGCCAGCAGCCAAGAAGGGGGACAGGGAAAAGCTTTCTTT	CASSQEGGQGKAFF
TRBD1	TRBV2	few	TRBJ2-1	TGTGCCGGAGCAGAACAGGGGAGCGGTGAGCAGTTCTTC	CAGAEQGSGEQFF
.	TRBV6-1	few	TRBJ2-3	TGTGCCAGCAGTGAAGTTGGCAGGGCGTGGGCAGATACGCAGTATTTT	CASSEVGRAWADTQYF
.	TRBV11-2	.	TRBJ1-4	TGTGCCAGCAGCTTTAGCACAGGAGGCGAAAAACTGTTTTTT	CASSFSTGGEKLFF
TRBD1	TRBV20-1	.	TRBJ1-2	TGCAGTGCTAAAACAGGGGGAGATGGCTACACCTTC	CSAKTGGDGYTF
.	TRBV2	few	TRBJ2-6	TGTGCCAGCAGTGACGGTGGGCCTGGGGCCAACGTCCTGACTTTC	CASSDGGPGANVLTF
.	TRBV7-9	many	TRBJ2-3	TGTGCCAGCATCAAGGGACGGGGGACCACAGATACGCAGTATTTT	CASIKGRGTTDTQYF
.	TRBV5-1	many	TRBJ1-2	TGCGCCAGCAGCTTGTCGGCGGGACTGACCTATGGCTACACCTTC	CASSLSAGLTYGYTF
.	TRBV5-5	few	TRBJ1-1	TGTGCCAGCAGCTTGGCTTTGGGCGACACTGAAGCTTTCTTT	CASSLALGDTEAFF
TRBD1	TRBV29-1	.	TRBJ1-1	TGCAGCGCCTCGGCCCCGACAGGGTTGAACACTGAAGCTTTCTTT	CSASAPTGLNTEAFF
TRBD1	TRBV12-3/TRBV12-4	many	TRBJ2-7	TGTGCCAGCAGACCCGACAGGGTCCCCGAGCAGTACTTC	CASRPDRVPEQYF
.	TRBV12-3/TRBV12-4	many	TRBJ1-2	TGTGCCAGCAGTTTGGGAGGGGATTTCTATGGCTACACCTTC	CASSLGGDFYGYTF
TRBD1	TRBV4-1	few	TRBJ1-1	TGCGCCAGCAGGAAGGGCAGGGGGAATCTGAACACTGAAGCTTTCTTT	CASRKGRGNLNTEAFF
.	TRBV5-1	many	TRBJ1-1	TGCGCCAGCAGCTTGGACGGAGGGCTCAGTGAAGCTTTCTTT	CASSLDGGLSEAFF
.	TRBV18	.	TRBJ2-1	TGTGCCAGCTCACCTAGACCCTCGGCTGGCAATGAGCAGTTCTTC	CASSPRPSAGNEQFF
.	TRBV3-1	.	TRBJ2-1	TGTGCCAGCAGCCCGGCGCACTATCGGCCGTTCTTC	CASSPAHYRPFF
.	TRBV2	many	TRBJ2-7	TGTGCCAGCAGTGAAGGTCCCTACGAGCAGTACTTC	CASSEGPYEQYF
TRBD1	TRBV20-1	few	TRBJ1-6	TGCAGTGCTAGAGCGACAGGGGGACAATCACCCCTCCACTTT	CSARATGGQSPLHF
TRBD1	TRBV11-2	once	TRBJ1-1	TGTGTCAGCAGCTTCAGAGGGTTTTTGGGACAGGGGAACACTGAAGCTTTCTTT	CVSSFRGFLGQGNTEAFF
.	TRBV27	.	TRBJ1-6	TGTGCCAGCAGTTTGCGATCGACAGGTAGCTCCTATAATTCACCCCTCCACTTT	CASSLRSTGSSYNSPLHF
.	TRBV10-2	many	TRBJ1-5	TGCGCCAGCAGTGAAAATTCGATTAGCAATCAGCCCCAGCATTTT	CASSENSISNQPQHF
.	TRBV5-1	many	TRBJ2-5	TGCGCCAGCAGCTTTCGGCGGGAAGAGACCCAGTACTTC	CASSFRREETQYF
.	TRBV5-1	many	TRBJ2-4	TGCGCCAGCAGCTTGTACAGCTTGGGACTAGCCAAAAACATTCAGTACTTC	CASSLYSLGLAKNIQYF
.	TRBV5-5	.	TRBJ2-3	TGTGCCAGCAGCTCGGGACAAACTAGCACAGATACGCAGTATTTT	CASSSGQTSTDTQYF
TRBD1	TRBV4-1	many	TRBJ2-1	TGCGCCAGCAGCCCTAGACAGGGGAACCTCTACAATGAGCAGTTCTTC	CASSPRQGNLYNEQFF
.	TRBV28	few	TRBJ1-2	TGTGCCAGCAGTTTGGCGGGGGGCGGCTACACCTTC	CASSLAGGGYTF
.	TRBV18	many	TRBJ2-3	TGTGCCAGCTCACCACCTTTTACGGGATCGGGCCGGGATACGCAGTATTTT	CASSPPFTGSGRDTQYF
.	TRBV4-2	few	TRBJ2-2	TGTGCCAGCAGCCCCTTGAACACCGGGGAGCTGTTTTTT	CASSPLNTGELFF
TRBD1	TRBV11-3	once	TRBJ2-1	TGTGCCAGCAGCGAAACGCCCGGGGACAGCTCCTACAATGATCAGTTCTTC	CASSETPGDSSYNDQFF